This record concerns one TCR beta chain sequence. Its antigen remains unknown. Clones were sequenced by immunoSEQ multiplex PCR, and TCRdb holds only the in-frame ones, with some missing. The sample contains tens of thousands of clones, 80% to 95% of which appear only once. The data belong to a study of OX40 agonist ivuxolimab in advanced cancers. Whole-study results and caveats: CD4+ and CD8+ blood T cells expanded clonally by week 6 at 0.1 to 3.0 mg/kg.

Germline CDR1 LNHDA, CDR2 SQIVND (reference sequence). The CDR3 spans 15 residues. V gave up 7 bases and J gave up 0 bases; unmatched junction bases: 6. V is TRBV19 and J is TRBJ1-5; 7 nucleotides match TRBD1. This receptor was identified in an adult with an advanced solid tumor such as melanoma, head and neck, liver or kidney cancer. The sample in question was CD4+ or CD8+ T cells sorted from blood, obtained in a trial of the OX40 agonist ivuxolimab. The CDR3: CASNQRGHSNQPQHF. The CDR3, as DNA: TGTGCCAGTAATCAAAGGGGGCATAGCAATCAGCCCCAGCATTTT. Supplemented by reference TRBV19 and TRBJ1-5, the full variable domain reads DGGITQSPKYLFRKEGQNVTLSCEQNLNHDAMYWYRQDPGQGLRLIYYSQIVNDFQKGDIAEGYSVSREKKESFPLTVTSAQKNPTAFYLCASNQRGHSNQPQHFGDGTRLSIL.